Listed here are 26 T cell receptor beta chains from one sample, sequenced in a study of T-cell reconstitution after alpha-beta-depleted transplantation in children. For TCRbeta, the library was prepared with unique molecular identifiers. Each CDR3 protein is one row after TCRdb ran MiXCR on the PCR reads. This table holds about 230,000 distinct CDR3 sequences, approximately 9% found once. The source was PBMCs from the stem cell graft donor, collected from the stem cell graft. The receptors originated from a human donor who donated a stem cell graft to a child with acute lymphoblastic leukemia.

The chain has TRBV19 and TRBJ2-3; 9 bases map to TRBD1. Germline V lookup: CDR1 LNHDA, CDR2 SQIVND (reference sequence). V shed 9 bases, J shed 3 bases, and the junction held 7 bases outside the gene matches. The CDR3 covers 14 residues. CDR3 coding DNA: TGTGCCAGCCGGGACAGGGTCGAAACAGATACGCAGTATTTT. It translates to CASRDRVETDTQYF.

Only a few counts were recorded for this clonotype. This sequence joins TRBV11-2 and TRBJ2-3; 12 bases map to TRBD2. The CDR3 is made up of 19 amino acids. The germline gives CDR1 SGHAT, CDR2 FQNNGV. V trimming: 6 bases; J trimming: 1 base; junction bases outside the gene matches: 14. The CDR3 spells CASSISSGGVLKRTDTQYF. CDR3 nucleotides: TGTGCCAGCAGTATATCTAGCGGGGGGGTCCTCAAACGCACAGATACGCAGTATTTT.

This clonotype was seen ten or more times. The CDR3 region has the DNA TGTGCCAGCAGCTCAGGGGAGGGAAGCTCTGGGGCCAACGTCCTGACTTTC. As protein: CASSSGEGSSGANVLTF. The gene calls are TRBV5-4 and TRBJ2-6; possible D gene TRBD2, 7 bases. The V gene lost 3 bases and the J gene lost 0 bases, with 13 bases spanning the gap. This CDR3 is built from 17 residues. CDR1 SGHNT and CDR2 YYREEE come from the germline V gene (reference sequence).

In this sample, this clonotype turned up a few times. The rearrangement links TRBV20-1 to TRBJ2-2; 9 bases fit TRBD2. The CDR3 length is 14 residues. Looked up from germline, CDR1 is DFQATT and CDR2 is SNEGSKA (reference sequence). J lost 4 bases, V lost 6 bases, and 6 bases had no gene match. The CDR3 protein is CSASRGGRTGELFF. The DNA of the CDR3 is TGCAGTGCCTCGCGGGGGGGACGCACCGGGGAGCTGTTTTTT.

This clonotype was seen only a few times. V is TRBV7-2 and J is TRBJ2-1; D is undetermined. V gave up 1 base and J gave up 6 bases, with 13 bases separating them. The CDR3 is made up of 15 amino acids. Germline values: CDR1 SGHTA, CDR2 FQGNSA. The CDR3 sequence is CASSLDVGRFNEQFF. Written as DNA, the CDR3 is TGTGCCAGCAGCTTAGATGTCGGACGGTTCAATGAGCAGTTCTTC.

This clonotype has a handful of counts. The rearrangement links TRBV25-1 to TRBJ1-1; D possibly corresponds to TRBD1 (5 bases). The CDR3 sequence is 14 residues long. Germline values: CDR1 MGHDK, CDR2 SYGVNS. Trimming left V 1 base short and J 6 bases short, with 12 bases between. The CDR3 reads CASSEFGDGAEAFF. CDR3 coding DNA: TGTGCCAGCAGTGAATTTGGGGACGGGGCTGAAGCTTTCTTT.

This clonotype was observed a handful of times. The J gene is TRBJ1-3, the V gene TRBV12-3 or TRBV12-4; a possible D gene is TRBD1 (6 bases). The CDR3 is 13 amino acids. Trimming shortened V by 7 bases and J by 8 bases, and 15 bases separated the two germline ends. The CDR3 loop is CASILGGLDTIYF. For the CDR3, the DNA is TGTGCCAGCATCCTAGGGGGGTTAGACACCATATATTTT.

This clonotype has a count of ten or more. This rearrangement joins TRBV20-1 to TRBJ2-5, with D perhaps being TRBD1 or TRBD2 (5 bases each). CDR1 DFQATT and CDR2 SNEGSKA come from the germline V gene (reference sequence). The V end lost 1 base, the J end lost 2 bases, and 11 bases lay between the germline ends. The CDR3 is 14 amino acids. This chain's CDR3 is CSARVGDGQETQYF. The CDR3 DNA is TGCAGTGCTAGAGTGGGGGACGGGCAAGAGACCCAGTACTTC.

This clonotype occurred a few times. This chain uses TRBV11-2 with TRBJ2-7; D is tentatively TRBD1 or TRBD2 (6 bases each). V was clipped by 5 bases and J by 5 bases, with 10 bases between them. Germline CDR1 and CDR2: SGHAT and FQNNGV. This CDR3 spans 12 amino acids. The CDR3 DNA is TGTGCCAGCAGCGGGGGGCGTAACGAGCAGTACTTC. Translating it yields CASSGGRNEQYF.

This clonotype was recorded a few times. The CDR3 protein is CASSPVGQGAWGNTEAFF. The DNA for the CDR3 is TGTGCCAGCAGTCCCGTCGGACAGGGGGCCTGGGGGAACACTGAAGCTTTCTTT. The V call is TRBV6-5, the J call TRBJ1-1; TRBD1 matches 11 bases. Trimming at V came to 5 bases and at J to 1 base, leaving 12 bases not matched to a gene. CDR1 and CDR2 from the germline V gene are MNHEY and SVGAGI. CDR3 size: 18 residues.

This clonotype was observed at least ten times. The chain combines TRBV5-1 with TRBJ2-5; D call uncertain. Germline values: CDR1 SGHRS, CDR2 YFSETQ. V lost 0 bases, J lost 2 bases, and 14 bases lay in between. The CDR3 runs 16 residues. In nucleotides, the CDR3 is TGCGCCAGCAGCTTGGGGGGAAATACAATTCAAGAGACCCAGTACTTC. Amino acids: CASSLGGNTIQETQYF.

This clonotype was seen at least ten times. The chain links TRBV5-1 to TRBJ2-7; no clear D gene. Germline V CDR1 and CDR2: SGHRS, YFSETQ. With 3 bases removed from V and 3 bases from J, the gap between germline ends came to 13 bases. The CDR3 extends over 14 amino acids. This CDR3 reads CASSSRTEIYEQYF. As DNA, the CDR3 is TGCGCCAGCAGCTCCCGGACGGAGATCTACGAGCAGTACTTC.

This clonotype was found a few times. V is TRBV12-3 or TRBV12-4 and J is TRBJ1-1, with a weak D call TRBD1 (5 bases). Trimming removed 6 bases from V and 1 base from J, with 9 bases in between. The CDR3 length is 13 residues. The CDR3 sequence is CASSRGRNTEAFF. In DNA form, the CDR3 reads TGTGCCAGCAGCCGGGGGAGGAACACTGAAGCTTTCTTT.

This clonotype was detected many times. The chain couples TRBV7-8 to TRBJ2-1; D gene ambiguous. The germline gives CDR1 SGHVS, CDR2 FQNEAQ. The CDR3 is 15 residues long. V dropped 4 bases and J dropped 1 base, with 11 bases sitting between them. CDR3 DNA: TGTGCCAGCAGCTCAGAGTTGGGTTCCTACAATGAGCAGTTCTTC. It yields the protein CASSSELGSYNEQFF.

The chain uses TRBV4-3 and TRBJ1-4; D is ambiguous. This CDR3 has 17 residues. Germline loops: CDR1 LGHNA, CDR2 YSLEER. V was shortened by 3 bases and J by 0 bases, with 14 bases between the two germline ends. CDR3 bases: TGCGCCAGCAGCCAGGGCACCGGACCGACAACTAATGAAAAACTGTTTTTT. Protein sequence: CASSQGTGPTTNEKLFF.

This clonotype has a count of ten or more. The genes are TRBV4-2 and TRBJ2-7; 13 nucleotides agree with TRBD2. This CDR3 is 16 amino acids long. Per germline, CDR1 LGHNA and CDR2 YNFKEQ. V was clipped by 4 bases and J by 9 bases; unmatched bases: 12. Here the CDR3 DNA reads TGTGCCAGCAGCCGGGATACTAGCGGGGGGGTTTTGGGGCAGTACTTC. Its protein is CASSRDTSGGVLGQYF.

This clonotype appeared many times. CDR3 DNA sequence: TGCGCCAGCTCCGGGACGGTGAACACTGAAGCTTTCTTT. It specifies CASSGTVNTEAFF. The chain combines TRBV5-1 with TRBJ1-1; D possibly corresponds to TRBD1 (5 bases). Germline CDR1 is SGHRS and CDR2 is YFSETQ. The CDR3 runs 13 residues. V lost 7 bases and J 0 bases, leaving 10 bases between the germline ends.

This clonotype showed up many times. The chain links TRBV7-2 to TRBJ1-2, with 8 bases that match TRBD1. The germline V gene has CDR1 SGHTA and CDR2 FQGNSA. The J segment lost 5 bases and the V segment lost 5 bases, leaving 10 bases of the junction unmatched. The CDR3 has 15 amino acids. The CDR3 region has the DNA TGTGCCAGCAGCCCAGGGCAGGGGGCGGAATATGGCTACACCTTC. Amino acid sequence: CASSPGQGAEYGYTF.

This clonotype has more than one count but fewer than ten. This chain joins TRBV11-1 and TRBJ2-5; 9 bases are shared with TRBD2. The length of the CDR3 is 16 residues. V lost 1 base and J lost 2; bases outside the gene matches: 5. CDR1 SGHAT and CDR2 FQDESV come from the germline V gene (reference sequence). This chain's CDR3 is CASSLGLAGFQETQYF. DNA for the CDR3: TGTGCCAGCAGCTTAGGTCTAGCGGGGTTTCAAGAGACCCAGTACTTC.

The V and J genes are TRBV12-3 or TRBV12-4 and TRBJ2-5, with D maybe TRBD1 (6 bases). This CDR3 region has 12 residues. V was cut by 6 bases and J by 7 bases, with 12 bases left in between. The CDR3 nucleotides read TGTGCCAGCAGGACAGGTTGGGGGACCCAGTACTTC. Translated: CASRTGWGTQYF.

This clonotype has a handful of counts. This chain connects TRBV7-2 to TRBJ1-4; D perhaps matches TRBD1 (6 bases). There are 14 residues in the CDR3. V lost 5 bases to trimming and J lost 8 bases, with 15 bases between them. In germline, CDR1 is SGHTA, CDR2 FQGNSA. CDR3 coding DNA: TGTGCCAGCAGCCCGGGCAGGGGTCGAGAAAAACTGTTTTTT. This translates into CASSPGRGREKLFF.

The rearrangement joins TRBV5-1 to TRBJ1-5; 7 nucleotides line up with TRBD1. V lost 2 bases and J lost 5; bases outside the gene matches: 4. Germline V gives CDR1 SGHRS, CDR2 YFSETQ. The CDR3 runs 14 residues. DNA for the CDR3: TGCGCCAGCAGCTTACAGGGGTTAGATCAGCCCCAGCATTTT. This translates into CASSLQGLDQPQHF.

This clonotype was found many times. V is TRBV29-1 and J is TRBJ1-2; D not certain. The CDR3 has 9 amino acids. The V end was cut by 1 base, the J end by 7 bases, with 1 base between. Per germline, CDR1 SQVTM and CDR2 ANQGSEA. The CDR3 DNA reads as TGCAGCGTTGAAGGTGGCTACACCTTC. Translating it yields CSVEGGYTF.

This clonotype was counted ten times or more. The J gene is TRBJ2-5, the V gene TRBV29-1; D might be TRBD1 (5 bases). CDR1 and CDR2 from the germline V gene are SQVTM and ANQGSEA. This CDR3 spans 15 amino acids. Deletions cut 4 bases from V and 0 bases from J, with 15 bases between. The DNA for the CDR3 is TGCAGCGTTGTGCTGGACAATCGGTACCAAGAGACCCAGTACTTC. Its translation: CSVVLDNRYQETQYF.

This clonotype has at least ten counts. The chain uses TRBV27 and TRBJ2-1; 7 nucleotides line up with TRBD1. Germline-derived CDR1 and CDR2 are MNHEY and SMNVEV (reference sequence). The CDR3 extends over 12 amino acids. The V segment lost 6 bases and the J segment 6 bases; nucleotides outside the gene matches: 2. In DNA, the CDR3 is TGTGCCAGCAGCACAGGGGTCAATGAGCAGTTCTTC. Its translation is CASSTGVNEQFF.

This clonotype has at least ten counts. The chain couples TRBV10-3 to TRBJ1-2; weak D call: TRBD1 (6 bases). CDR1 is ENHRY and CDR2 is SYGVKD in the germline V gene. The CDR3 runs 14 residues. Trimming took 6 bases from V and 4 from J, leaving 15 bases between them. The CDR3 DNA follows: TGTGCCATCAGGCCAGGGGAGGCTGGCTATGGCTACACCTTC. Translating it yields CAIRPGEAGYGYTF.